The 5 T cell receptor beta chains below were found in one sample sequenced in a study of tumor and adjacent non-tumor tissue in lung cancer. This sample's RNA came from whole unsorted tissue. Distant lung tissue was collected more than 3 cm away from the tumor edge. Three rounds of nested PCR, following a modified ARM-PCR protocol, produced the TCRbeta library. TCRdb reprocessed the multiplex PCR reads via MiXCR and lists one record per CDR3 protein. The sample contains 60,000 to 80,000 distinct CDR3 sequences, 65% to 75% of which appear only once. The sequencing input was distant non-tumor lung tissue. The receptors were sampled from a woman in her forties or fifties with non-small cell lung cancer.

In this sample, this clonotype turned up a few times. V and J are TRBV7-9 and TRBJ1-2, with D unresolved. V was pared by 4 bases and J by 5 bases, with 11 bases between. CDR3 length: 13 amino acids. Germline CDR1 reads SEHNR; CDR2 reads FQNEAQ (reference sequence). The CDR3 reads CASSSVGPYGYTF. The DNA of the CDR3 is TGTGCCAGCAGCTCCGTAGGGCCGTATGGCTACACCTTC.

This clonotype was observed at least ten times. V is TRBV6-2 or TRBV6-3 and J is TRBJ2-4; 7 positions agree with TRBD1. The junction had 6 bases not matched to a gene; V was cut back by 5 bases and J by 8 bases. Germline V gene data show CDR1 as MNHEY and CDR2 as SVGEGT. The CDR3 contains 13 residues. The CDR3 region is CASSLQGNDIQYF. CDR3 coding DNA: TGTGCCAGCAGTCTACAGGGGAATGACATTCAGTACTTC.

As to this clonotype: A clone one base away is much larger, so this may be a read error. The rearrangement links TRBV4-2 to TRBJ2-3, with D maybe TRBD1 (5 bases). Trimming shortened V by 0 bases and J by 3 bases, and 16 bases separated the two germline ends. The CDR3 spans 17 residues. CDR1 and CDR2 from the germline V gene are LGHNA and YNFKEQ. The CDR3 sequence is CASSQDWAGRSTDTQYF. Here the CDR3 DNA reads TGTGCCAGCAGCCAAGATTGGGCAGGGCGGTCGACAGATACGCAGTATTTT.

As regards this clonotype: This may be a read error, as it is one base from a much larger clone. The rearrangement joins TRBV20-1 to TRBJ1-1; 9 bases fit TRBD1. There are 14 residues in the CDR3. CDR1 and CDR2 from the germline V gene are DFQATT and SNEGSKA (reference sequence). J lost 11 bases, V lost 2 bases, and 12 bases had no gene match. CDR3 in DNA: TGCAGTGCTAGAACGACAGGGGGAGATTTTGCGGCTTTCTTT. Protein product: CSARTTGGDFAAFF.

This clonotype came up many times. The chain recombines TRBV10-3 with TRBJ2-7; 11 bases match TRBD2. The V gene's germline CDR1 is ENHRY and CDR2 SYGVKD. The CDR3 runs 18 residues. After removal of 0 bases from V and 4 bases from J, the junction contained 11 bases not matched to a gene. The DNA of the CDR3 is TGTGCCATCAGTGAGTCTGCCACACTAGCGGGAGCTCCTTACGAGCAGTACTTC. It translates to CAISESATLAGAPYEQYF.